This TCR beta chain was captured by sequencing in a study of early T cells in non-severe SARS-CoV-2 infection. Study-wide context: With bulk RNA from unsorted whole blood as input, sequencing yielded unpaired chains.

This CDR3 contains 13 residues. From germline, CDR1 is SGHNT and CDR2 YYREEE (reference sequence). Deletions cut 6 bases from V and 7 bases from J, with 17 bases between. In its sample, this clonotype was seen a few times. Separate cDNA molecules each had unique molecular identifiers attached to them. TCRdb used MiXCR to reprocess the 5' RACE reads, holding one entry per CDR3 protein. The sample lists about 57,000 distinct CDR3 sequences; 10% to 15% were seen once. Sequenced: whole blood. V is TRBV5-4 and J is TRBJ2-7; no definite D call. This TCR was sampled from an adult who was a healthcare worker with PCR-confirmed SARS-CoV-2 infection or an uninfected control (not recorded which). The CDR3 DNA sequence: TGTGCCAGCACCTTCGACCCTACTGGGGAGCAGTACTTC. Protein product: CASTFDPTGEQYF.